This T cell receptor (beta chain) was retrieved from a study of blood T cell repertoires in COVID-19. Study-level background: There were acute and convalescent COVID-19 samples, and they came from the United States, Italy and Spain. The analysed material was cDNA or gDNA that came from T cells, B-cell-depleted T cells, or PBMCs.

The data were produced by immunoSEQ multiplex PCR, yet TCRdb's version contains in-frame clones alone and is incomplete. There are 200,000 to 300,000 clones in the sample; 82% occur only once, and about 4.8% lies in the top ten. Germline V lookup: CDR1 KGHSH, CDR2 LQKENI. The length of the CDR3 is 15 residues. Between the trimmed V and J ends, which lost 8 bases and 0 bases, there was a span of 11 bases. Sequencing input: peripheral blood. This receptor was obtained from a woman in her 70s with acute or convalescent COVID-19. This chain links TRBV18 with TRBJ2-6, with D unresolved. CDR3 protein: CASALESSGANVLTF. The CDR3 DNA reads as TGTGCCAGCGCCCTCGAGAGCTCTGGGGCCAACGTCCTGACTTTC.